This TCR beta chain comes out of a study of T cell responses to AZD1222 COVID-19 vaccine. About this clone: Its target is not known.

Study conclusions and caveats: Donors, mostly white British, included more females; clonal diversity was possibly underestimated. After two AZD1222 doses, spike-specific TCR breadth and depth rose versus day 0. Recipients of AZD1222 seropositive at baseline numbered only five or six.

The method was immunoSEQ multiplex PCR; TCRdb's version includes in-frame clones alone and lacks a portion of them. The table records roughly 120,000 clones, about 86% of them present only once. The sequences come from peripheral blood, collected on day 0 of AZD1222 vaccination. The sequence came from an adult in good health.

CDR3 in amino acids: CASSYWGRRNSPLHF. CDR3 in DNA: TGTGCCAGCAGTTACTGGGGACGGCGGAATTCACCCCTCCACTTT. The chain has TRBV6-5 and TRBJ1-6, with a weak D call TRBD1 (5 bases). This CDR3 is 15 amino acids long. V lost 1 base and J 7 bases, leaving 11 bases between the germline ends. CDR1 is MNHEY, CDR2 SVGAGI, per germline.